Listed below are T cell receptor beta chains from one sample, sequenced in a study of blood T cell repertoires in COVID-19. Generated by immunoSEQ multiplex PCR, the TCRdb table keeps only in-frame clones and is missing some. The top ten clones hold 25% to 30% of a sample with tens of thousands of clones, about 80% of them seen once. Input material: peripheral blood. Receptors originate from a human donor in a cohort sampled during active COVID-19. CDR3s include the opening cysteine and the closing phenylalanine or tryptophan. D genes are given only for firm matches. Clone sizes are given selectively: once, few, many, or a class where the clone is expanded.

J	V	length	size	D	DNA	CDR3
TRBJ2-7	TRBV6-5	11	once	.	TGTGCCTCCGCAGGGCGGAACGAGCAGTACTTC	CASAGRNEQYF
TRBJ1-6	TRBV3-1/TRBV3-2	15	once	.	TGTGCCAGCAGCCAAGGACGGGGTCCTTGGTCACCCCTCCACTTT	CASSQGRGPWSPLHF
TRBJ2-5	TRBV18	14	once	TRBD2	TGTGCCAGCTCACCTGTGGGGGGGACAGAGACCCAGTACTTC	CASSPVGGTETQYF
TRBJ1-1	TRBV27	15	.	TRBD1	TGTGCCAGCAGTTTATCACAGGGGGTCGGGACTGAAGCTTTCTTT	CASSLSQGVGTEAFF
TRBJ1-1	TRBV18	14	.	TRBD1	TGTGCCAGCTCACAGAGACAGGGCGAGACTGAAGCTTTCTTT	CASSQRQGETEAFF
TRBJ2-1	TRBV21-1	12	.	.	TGTGCCAGCAGCAAAGCTATCAATGAGCAGTTCTTC	CASSKAINEQFF
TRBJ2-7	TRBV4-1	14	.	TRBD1	TGCGCCAGCAGCCCCGGGACAGGGTACTACGAGCAGTACTTC	CASSPGTGYYEQYF
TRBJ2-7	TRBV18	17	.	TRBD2	TGTGCCAGCTCACCACTAATTACTAGCGGGGGGACCTACGAGCAGTACTTC	CASSPLITSGGTYEQYF
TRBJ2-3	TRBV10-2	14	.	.	TGCGCCAGCAGTGAGAGCCAGGGGATCTATACGCAGTATTTT	CASSESQGIYTQYF
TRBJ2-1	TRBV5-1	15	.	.	TGCGCCAGCAGATCTCCCCTTACAGGGCGCGGTGAGCAGTTCTTC	CASRSPLTGRGEQFF
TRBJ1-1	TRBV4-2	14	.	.	TGTGCCAGCAGCCAAGAGTACAGGCCCCTTGAAGCTTTCTTT	CASSQEYRPLEAFF